The 14 T cell receptor beta chains reported below all come from one sample, sequenced in a study of HIV-infected patients and healthy controls. Whole blood was used without fractionation, so all unsorted peripheral T cells were included. cDNA was made from about 480 ng RNA using alpha and beta constant primers. Alpha and beta chain libraries were made separately by chain-specific third strand synthesis with multiplexing indices. TCRdb re-called the 5' RACE reads through MiXCR, storing one row per CDR3 protein. Of some 20,000 distinct CDR3 sequences in the sample, 8.5% to 9.5% were seen once. The sample comprised blood. These receptors all come from an adult in good health.

This clonotype appeared a few times. This chain connects TRBV28 to TRBJ1-1; TRBD1 might be the D (6 bases). Trimming shortened V by 10 bases and J by 1 base, and 13 bases separated the two germline ends. CDR1 is MDHEN, CDR2 SYDVKM, per germline. The CDR3 is 13 amino acids. The CDR3 DNA sequence: TGTGCCACCACGGGGACACCGAACACTGAAGCTTTCTTT. Protein sequence: CATTGTPNTEAFF.

Ten or more counts support this clonotype. This chain joins TRBV28 and TRBJ2-1; possibly TRBD1 for D (5 bases). CDR3 size: 13 residues. Looked up from germline, CDR1 is MDHEN and CDR2 is SYDVKM. Trimming cost V 6 bases and J 3 bases, with 9 bases left between them. CDR3: CASRPDNYNEQFF. Written as DNA, the CDR3 is TGTGCCAGCAGACCGGACAACTACAATGAGCAGTTCTTC.

The CDR3 nucleotides read TGTGCCAGCAGCTTAGTAGTCCCGGGTGAAGCTTTCTTT. This sequence encodes CASSLVVPGEAFF. V is TRBV7-2 and J is TRBJ1-1; D is uncertain. Germline V gives CDR1 SGHTA, CDR2 FQGNSA. The CDR3 has 13 residues. Trimming took 1 base from V and 7 from J, leaving 10 bases between them.

This clonotype was detected many times. The CDR3 DNA sequence: TGCAGCGTTTCGGGTCAAGGGGGGGGCACAGATACGCAGTATTTT. It encodes CSVSGQGGGTDTQYF. The J gene is TRBJ2-3, the V gene TRBV29-1; TRBD2 might be the D (7 bases). Per germline, CDR1 SQVTM and CDR2 ANQGSEA. This CDR3 comprises 15 residues. Trimming stripped 5 bases from V and 1 base from J, with 16 bases between.

V usage is TRBV29-1 and J usage is TRBJ2-5; 10 positions match TRBD1. J was trimmed by 7 bases and V by 4 bases; bases with no gene match: 6. Germline assignment: CDR1 SQVTM and CDR2 ANQGSEA. This CDR3 is built from 13 residues. The CDR3 sequence: CSVAGTGDGTQYF. CDR3 sequence (DNA): TGCAGCGTTGCCGGGACAGGGGATGGGACCCAGTACTTC.

Written as DNA, the CDR3 is TGCAGTGCTAAGGTGATCAGGACTAGCGGGATTAATGAGCAGTTCTTC. Encoded protein: CSAKVIRTSGINEQFF. The V call is TRBV20-1, the J call TRBJ2-1; 12 nucleotides agree with TRBD2. The CDR3 has 16 residues. V lost 4 bases to trimming and J lost 7 bases; unmatched junction nucleotides: 11. Germline CDR1 reads DFQATT; CDR2 reads SNEGSKA (reference sequence).

This clonotype came up many times. This chain uses TRBV6-6 with TRBJ2-5; D possibly corresponds to TRBD1 (5 bases). Trimming pared 5 bases from V and 1 base from J, leaving 14 bases between. This CDR3 has 15 amino acids. Germline-derived CDR1 and CDR2 are MNHNY and SVGAGI (reference sequence). CDR3: CASSEGADLQETQYF. Written as DNA, the CDR3 is TGTGCCAGCAGTGAAGGGGCGGACCTCCAAGAGACCCAGTACTTC.

This clonotype was seen repeatedly, ten times or more. This CDR3 reads CASSLLERTRGYTF. The CDR3 nucleotides are TGTGCCAGCAGCTTATTGGAACGGACCCGTGGCTACACCTTC. This chain joins TRBV7-9 and TRBJ1-2; D gene uncertain. Deletions cut 2 bases from V and 7 bases from J, with 14 bases between. Germline V gene lookup returns CDR1 SEHNR and CDR2 FQNEAQ (reference sequence). The CDR3 sequence is 14 residues long.

This clonotype came up many times. V gene TRBV7-2 combines with J gene TRBJ2-5, with D perhaps matching TRBD2 (5 bases). The CDR3 is 15 amino acids. Germline CDR1 reads SGHTA; CDR2 reads FQGNSA. V gave up 5 bases and J gave up 2 bases, with 15 bases separating them. The CDR3 bases are TGTGCCAGCAGCCGGGGAAACGACGGGCAAGAGACCCAGTACTTC. This codes for CASSRGNDGQETQYF. Filled out from reference TRBV7-2 and TRBJ2-5, the complete variable domain reads GAGVSQSPSNKVTEKGKDVELRCDPISGHTALYWYRQSLGQGLEFLIYFQGNSAPDKSGLPSDRFSAERTGGSVSTLTIQRTQQEDSAVYLCASSRGNDGQETQYFGPGTRLLVL.

This clonotype qualifies as medium-sized. This chain uses TRBV3-1 with TRBJ2-7; TRBD2 aligns across 10 bases. The CDR3 extends over 15 amino acids. J lost 1 base, V lost 4 bases, and 4 bases had no gene match. Germline assignment: CDR1 LGHDT and CDR2 YNNKEL (reference sequence). The CDR3 sequence is CASSPSGRGSYEQYF. In DNA form, the CDR3 reads TGTGCCAGCAGCCCTAGCGGGAGAGGGTCCTACGAGCAGTACTTC.

This clonotype has a count of ten or more. This chain joins TRBV7-2 and TRBJ2-1, with D hard to call. From germline, CDR1 is SGHTA and CDR2 FQGNSA. Deletions cut 1 base from V and 9 bases from J, with 13 bases between. The CDR3 length is 14 residues. CDR3 DNA sequence: TGTGCCAGCAGCTTAGATCTATCCGACGGTGAGCAGTTCTTC. This codes for CASSLDLSDGEQFF.

This clonotype was detected many times. The chain employs TRBV5-5 and TRBJ2-5, with a possible D match to TRBD2 (6 bases). Looked up from germline, CDR1 is SGHKS and CDR2 is YYEKEE (reference sequence). V dropped 4 bases and J dropped 4 bases, with 14 bases sitting between them. This CDR3 contains 14 residues. The CDR3 loop reads CASSAGRGGETQYF. DNA of the CDR3: TGTGCCAGCAGCGCCGGGAGAGGTGGAGAGACCCAGTACTTC.

The table lists this clonotype with many counts. The CDR3 region has the DNA TGTGCCAGCAGTTTAGGCGGAACAGGGACCTATGGCTACACCTTC. Protein product: CASSLGGTGTYGYTF. The chain carries TRBV12-3 or TRBV12-4 and TRBJ1-2, with a weak D call TRBD1 (6 bases). Between the trimmed V and J ends, which lost 1 base and 4 bases, there was a span of 13 bases. The CDR3 extends over 15 amino acids.

This clonotype was found a few times. The chain carries TRBV5-1 and TRBJ2-7; TRBD1 might be the D (5 bases). Trimming shortened V by 3 bases and J by 7 bases, and 14 bases separated the two germline ends. The CDR3 consists of 13 residues. The germline gives CDR1 SGHRS, CDR2 YFSETQ. CDR3 residues: CASSSDTKDEQYF. CDR3 DNA sequence: TGCGCCAGCAGCTCGGACACAAAGGATGAGCAGTACTTC.